The 10 T cell receptor beta chains presented below share a single source sample, sequenced in a study of CD8+ T cells in alopecia areata. CD4+ cells from about five patients underwent sorting into CD25+CD127- cells. Extraction of RNA preceded its reverse transcription into cDNA, which served as the sequencing template. Here immunoSEQ multiplex PCR was the method, and the copy in TCRdb shows in-frame clones only, minus some. The repertoire includes some 20,000 clones, roughly 60% of them detected once, and 4.5% sits in the top ten. Specimen: CD4+ Tregs sorted from blood. Receptors were obtained from a human donor with alopecia areata.

The chain is built from TRBV30 and TRBJ1-2; the D is unclear. V gave up 4 bases and J gave up 0 bases, with 12 bases separating them. Germline CDR1 GTSNPN, CDR2 SVGIG (reference sequence). CDR3 length: 14 residues. This CDR3 reads CAWKIGQANYGYTF. The CDR3 region has the DNA TGTGCCTGGAAGATAGGGCAGGCTAACTATGGCTACACCTTC.

This chain joins TRBV15 and TRBJ2-7, with D possibly TRBD1 on 6 matching bases. The CDR3 covers 15 residues. The ends were cut back, 1 base at V and 5 bases at J, with 15 bases in the middle. Per the germline V gene, CDR1 is LNHNV and CDR2 is YYDKDF (reference sequence). In DNA form, the CDR3 reads TGTGCCACCAGCAGAGGCTCAAGGGGGTCCAACGAGCAGTACTTC. Its protein is CATSRGSRGSNEQYF.

This clone was detected only a few times. The V call is TRBV27, the J call TRBJ2-1, with D tentatively TRBD1 (6 bases). Germline CDR1 reads MNHEY; CDR2 reads SMNVEV (reference sequence). This CDR3 region has 13 residues. Trimming left V 4 bases short and J 7 bases short, with 11 bases between. The CDR3 nucleotides are TGTGCCAGCAGTTATAACAGGGAGAATGAGCAGTTCTTC. This codes for CASSYNRENEQFF.

Only a few counts were recorded for this clone. V usage is TRBV7-2 and J usage is TRBJ2-7; a weak D match, TRBD1 (6 bases). The CDR3 loop spans 15 amino acids. Between the trimmed V and J ends, which lost 4 bases and 2 bases, there was a span of 15 bases. The germline V gene has CDR1 SGHTA and CDR2 FQGNSA. The CDR3 sequence: CASSSTSQGPYEQYF. The CDR3 DNA reads TGTGCCAGCAGCTCGACCTCACAGGGACCCTACGAGCAGTACTTC.

The rearrangement uses TRBV7-8 and TRBJ2-2, with TRBD2 as a possible D gene (5 bases). The CDR3 consists of 15 residues. In germline, CDR1 is SGHVS, CDR2 FQNEAQ. V lost 3 bases to trimming and J lost 6 bases, with 14 bases between them. The CDR3 nucleotides read TGTGCCAGCAGCTTCTTATGGGAGAATTCCGGGGAGCTGTTTTTT. Translated: CASSFLWENSGELFF.

Turning to this clone: An end of the junction does not agree with germline; a read error may underlie this. The rearrangement links TRBV9 to TRBJ2-1; a possible D gene is TRBD2 (6 bases). The CDR3 consists of 17 residues. In germline, CDR1 is SGDLS, CDR2 YYNGEE. DNA for the CDR3: TGTGCCAGCAGCGTAGGGATCGGACTACACGATAACAAAGAGCAGTTCTTC. Amino acids: CASSVGIGLHDNKEQFF.

This sequence joins TRBV7-2 and TRBJ2-5; 9 bases agree with TRBD2. The V and J ends lost 6 bases and 5 bases, in that order; junction bases with no gene match: 4. The germline V gene has CDR1 SGHTA and CDR2 FQGNSA. CDR3 length: 13 residues. The CDR3 DNA follows: TGTGCCAGCAGTGGCGGGAGGGAGGAGACCCAGTACTTC. Residues: CASSGGREETQYF.

The chain recombines TRBV7-3 with TRBJ2-3; 8 bases line up with TRBD2. This CDR3 region has 15 residues. Germline V gene lookup returns CDR1 SGHTA and CDR2 FQGTGA. V lost 2 bases, J lost 5 bases, and 6 bases stayed unmatched. The CDR3 reads CASSLARGGQDTQYF. CDR3 DNA: TGTGCCAGCAGCTTAGCCCGGGGGGGCCAAGATACGCAGTATTTT.

V and J are TRBV2 and TRBJ2-1, with D uncertain. Germline CDR1 SNHLY, CDR2 FYNNEI. This CDR3 is built from 14 residues. V was shortened by 7 bases and J by 6 bases, with 16 bases between the two germline ends. The CDR3 spells CASTSSLYINEQFF. CDR3 bases: TGTGCCAGCACCAGCAGCCTATACATCAATGAGCAGTTCTTC.

This sequence joins TRBV29-1 and TRBJ2-3; D is uncertain. Germline CDR1 and CDR2: SQVTM and ANQGSEA. Trimming removed 4 bases from V and 2 bases from J, with 7 bases in between. This CDR3 comprises 12 residues. Here the CDR3 reads CSVGPNTDTQYF. The CDR3 region has the DNA TGCAGCGTTGGACCTAACACAGATACGCAGTATTTT.